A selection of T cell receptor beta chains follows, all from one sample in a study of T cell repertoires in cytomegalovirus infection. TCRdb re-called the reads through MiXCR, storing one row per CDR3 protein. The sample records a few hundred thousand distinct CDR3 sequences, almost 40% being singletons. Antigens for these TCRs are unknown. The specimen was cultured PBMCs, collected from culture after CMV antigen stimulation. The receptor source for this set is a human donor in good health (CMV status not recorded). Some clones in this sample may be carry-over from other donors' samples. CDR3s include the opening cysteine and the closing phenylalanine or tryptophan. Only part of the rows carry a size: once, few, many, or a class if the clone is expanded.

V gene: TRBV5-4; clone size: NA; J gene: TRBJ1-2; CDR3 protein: CASSRAGGLANYGYTF
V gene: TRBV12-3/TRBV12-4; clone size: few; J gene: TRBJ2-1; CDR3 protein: CASTQLASYNEQFF
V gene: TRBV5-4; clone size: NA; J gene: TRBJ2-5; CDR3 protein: CASSLEDREETQYF
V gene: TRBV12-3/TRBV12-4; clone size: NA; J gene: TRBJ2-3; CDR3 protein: CASTLAPGTDTQYF
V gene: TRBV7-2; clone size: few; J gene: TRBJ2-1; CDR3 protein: CASTLYLAVEQFF
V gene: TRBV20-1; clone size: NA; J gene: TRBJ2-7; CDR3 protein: CSARRPGTSGRSEQYF
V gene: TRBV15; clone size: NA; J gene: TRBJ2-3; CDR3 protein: CATSRPWQRRPNTQYF
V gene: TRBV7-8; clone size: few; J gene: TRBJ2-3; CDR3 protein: CASSLQGPGDTQYF
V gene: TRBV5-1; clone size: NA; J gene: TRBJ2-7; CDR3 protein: CASLPGTGGPYEQYF
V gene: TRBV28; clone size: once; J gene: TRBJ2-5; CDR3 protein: CASSLSSGWLETQYF
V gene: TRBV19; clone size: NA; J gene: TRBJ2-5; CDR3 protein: CASSDRLAGPETQYF
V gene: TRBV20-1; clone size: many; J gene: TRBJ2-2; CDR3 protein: CSARDFSLGELFF
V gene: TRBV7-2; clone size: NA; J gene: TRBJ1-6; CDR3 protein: CASSLGYNRPGSPLHF
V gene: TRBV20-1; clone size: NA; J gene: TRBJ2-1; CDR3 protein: CQPQVRYSYNEQFF
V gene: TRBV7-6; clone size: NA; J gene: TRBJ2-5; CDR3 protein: CASSSKAGGFLETQYF
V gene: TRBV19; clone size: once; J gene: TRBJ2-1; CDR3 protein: CASSRDPQGNEQFF
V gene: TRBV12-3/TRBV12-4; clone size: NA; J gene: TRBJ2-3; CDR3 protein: CASFPGGGPDTQYF
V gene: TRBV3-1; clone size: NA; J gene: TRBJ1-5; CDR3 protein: CASSQGRYQPQHF
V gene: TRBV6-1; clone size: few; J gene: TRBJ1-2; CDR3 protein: CASSEKEQRGGYGYTF
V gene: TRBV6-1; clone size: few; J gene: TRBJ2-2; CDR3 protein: CASSPRPASGTGELFF
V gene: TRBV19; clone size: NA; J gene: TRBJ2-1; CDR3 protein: CASSMVGGLNNEQFF
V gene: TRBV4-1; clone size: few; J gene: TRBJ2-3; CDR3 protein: CASSQDIGDTQYF
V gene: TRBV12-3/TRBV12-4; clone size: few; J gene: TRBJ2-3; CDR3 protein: CASTTLGGGASRSGGSTDTQYF
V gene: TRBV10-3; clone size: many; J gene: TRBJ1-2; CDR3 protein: CAISESRDYGYTF
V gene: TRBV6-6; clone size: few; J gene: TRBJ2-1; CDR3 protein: CASSDLTGTSPLNEQFF
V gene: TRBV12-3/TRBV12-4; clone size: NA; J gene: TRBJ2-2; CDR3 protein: CASSLWAQTGELFF
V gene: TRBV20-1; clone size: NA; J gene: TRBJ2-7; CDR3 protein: CSARDSGRVSEQYF
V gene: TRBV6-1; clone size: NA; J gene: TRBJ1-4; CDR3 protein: CASSEAPGIEKLFF
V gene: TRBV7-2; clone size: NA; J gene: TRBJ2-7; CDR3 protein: CASSPLGRVYEQYF